These 10 T cell receptor beta chains share one sample of origin, sequenced in a study of blood T cells in healthy people across ages (dated by TCRdb to the mid-2010s). Library preparation was by 5' RACE. Data came from an Illumina HiSeq 2500. A second roughly 6 to 11 cycle PCR used a sample-barcoded 5' primer and a J-beta primer mix. Using fastp at Q25 and MiXCR, TCRdb reprocessed the public reads and kept productive beta chains. Rows are unified per CDR3 protein, each entry keeping the most common DNA and genes. This sample gives some 800,000 distinct CDR3 sequences in total; 20% to 30% of them show up just once. 3% to 4% of the sample is taken by the ten largest. These sequences were also reported in another study, on T cells of mothers and their children.

Sequenced material: blood. These receptor sequences come from a boy aged 10-17 years in good health.

This clonotype was recorded a few times. This chain connects TRBV7-9 to TRBJ2-5; D remains unclear. The DNA end favors TRBJ2-7, so the J call may be wrong. Looked up from germline, CDR1 is SEHNR and CDR2 is FQNEAQ (reference sequence). The CDR3 contains 12 residues. CDR3 sequence: CASSPVGHEQYF. The CDR3, as DNA: TGTGCCAGCAGCCCTGTCGGGCACGAGCAGTACTTC.

V and J are TRBV7-9 and TRBJ1-6, with D unclear. V lost 5 bases and J 7 bases, leaving 12 bases between the germline ends. Germline CDR1 is SEHNR and CDR2 is FQNEAQ (reference sequence). The CDR3 has 14 residues. The CDR3 DNA reads TGTGCCAGCAGCGAGAAGGGCGTGAATTCACCCCTCCACTTT. Its translation: CASSEKGVNSPLHF.

This rearrangement joins TRBV28 to TRBJ2-4; D not resolved. Germline-derived CDR1 and CDR2 are MDHEN and SYDVKM. The CDR3 consists of 12 residues. The V end was cut by 6 bases, the J end by 8 bases, with 11 bases between. CDR3: CASRSGMDIQYF. CDR3 coding DNA: TGTGCCAGCAGGTCGGGTATGGACATTCAGTACTTC.

This clonotype turned up a few times. The chain links TRBV2 to TRBJ2-5, with 7 bases lining up with TRBD1. The J call could be wrong; TRBJ2-7 is a better fit for the DNA end. The CDR3 is 14 amino acids. CDR1 and CDR2 from the germline V gene are SNHLY and FYNNEI. CDR3 loop: CASRIVDRDYEQYF. The CDR3 nucleotides read TGTGCCAGCAGGATAGTAGACAGGGATTACGAGCAGTACTTC.

The chain carries TRBV7-9 and TRBJ2-4, with TRBD2 matching over 16 bases. The V segment lost 5 bases and the J segment 13 bases; nucleotides outside the gene matches: 5. Per the germline V gene, CDR1 is SEHNR and CDR2 is FQNEAQ (reference sequence). The CDR3 consists of 14 residues. CDR3 DNA: TGTGCCAGCAGCCAAGGGACTAGCGGGGGGGACCAGTACTTC. This encodes CASSQGTSGGDQYF.

V and J are TRBV5-1 and TRBJ1-2; TRBD1 matches 7 bases. The junction had 6 bases not matched to a gene; V was cut back by 3 bases and J by 7 bases. The CDR3 has 13 residues. CDR1 is SGHRS and CDR2 is YFSETQ in the germline V gene. CDR3 amino acids: CASSYTGESGYTF. The CDR3 nucleotides read TGCGCCAGCAGCTATACAGGGGAGAGTGGCTACACCTTC.

In its sample, this clonotype was seen a few times. One end of the junction varies from germline; a read error may be responsible. The chain recombines TRBV29-1 with TRBJ1-5; D possibly corresponds to TRBD1 (6 bases). Germline-derived CDR1 and CDR2 are SQVTM and ANQGSEA. The CDR3 consists of 14 residues. This chain's CDR3 is CSVRGQGGNRPQHF. As DNA, the CDR3 is TGCAGCGTTCGGGGGCAGGGTGGCAATCGGCCCCAGCATTTT.

There are a few counts of this clonotype. The DNA of the CDR3 is TGTGCCAGCAGTCAGGGGACAGGGAATCAGCCCCAGCATTTT. The encoded protein is CASSQGTGNQPQHF. This chain joins TRBV25-1 and TRBJ1-5, with TRBD1 matching 9 bases. The J segment lost 4 bases and the V segment lost 5 bases, leaving 3 bases of the junction unmatched. The CDR3 contains 14 residues. CDR1 is MGHDK, CDR2 SYGVNS, per germline.

This clonotype was recorded a few times. Here the CDR3 reads CSGKAWGSSSTDTQYF. CDR3 coding DNA: TGCAGCGGTAAGGCCTGGGGGTCGTCTAGCACAGATACGCAGTATTTT. J is TRBJ2-3 and V is TRBV29-1; D tentatively fits TRBD1 or TRBD2 (5 bases each). The CDR3 totals 16 residues. Per the germline V gene, CDR1 is SQVTM and CDR2 is ANQGSEA. The V gene lost 7 bases and the J gene lost 0 bases, with 20 bases spanning the gap.

About this clonotype: An end of the junction differs from the germline gene, which may be a read error. This chain connects TRBV18 to TRBJ2-3; D is unclear. This CDR3 contains 13 residues. Germline V gene sequence: CDR1 KGHSH, CDR2 LQKENI. CDR3 DNA: TGTGCCAGCTCCCCGGACCTCACAGATACGCCGTATTTT. Its protein is CASSPDLTDTPYF. Full variable domain (outside the CDR3, taken from reference TRBV18 and TRBJ2-3): NAGVMQNPRHLVRRRGQEARLRCSPMKGHSHVYWYRQLPEEGLKFMVYLQKENIIDESGMPKERFSAEFPKEGPSILRIQQVVRGDSAAYFCASSPDLTDTPYFGPGTRLTVL.